The present TCR beta chain was sequenced within a study of cytotoxic CD8 clonotypes in ibrutinib-treated CLL. With sequencing, the targeted depth ranged from 1 in 200,000 to 1 in 1 million T cells. Sequenced by immunoSEQ multiplex PCR; TCRdb stores in-frame clones only, minus some. The profile shows 35,000 or so clones, about 70% of them singletons. Germline assignment: CDR1 SQVTM and CDR2 ANQGSEA. The CDR3 contains 14 residues. After removal of 0 bases from V and 5 bases from J, the junction contained 6 bases not matched to a gene. Source: PBMCs, taken before ibrutinib treatment. V usage is TRBV29-1 and J usage is TRBJ1-2, with TRBD1 identical over 7 bases. The clonotype comes from a human donor with chronic lymphocytic leukemia. The CDR3 sequence: CSVEDPRTGYGYTF. The CDR3 coding sequence is TGCAGCGTTGAAGATCCTCGGACAGGATATGGCTACACCTTC. Filled out from reference TRBV29-1 and TRBJ1-2, the complete variable domain reads SAVISQKPSRDICQRGTSLTIQCQVDSQVTMMFWYRQQPGQSLTLIATANQGSEATYESGFVIDKFPISRPNLTFSTLTVSNMSPEDSSIYLCSVEDPRTGYGYTFGSGTRLTVV.